This TCR beta chain appears in the sequencing data of a study of Graves' ophthalmopathy and Graves' hyperthyroidism. Study-wide background: Peripheral blood samples were taken at initial diagnosis, before any treatment.

The authors amplified TCR beta CDR3 regions, and they did so from RNA transcripts for repertoire sequencing. HTBI primers were used in a first-round RT-PCR, which preceded a second-round multiplex PCR. TCRdb used MiXCR to reprocess the multiplex PCR reads, holding one entry per CDR3 protein. Of 660,000 or so distinct CDR3 sequences listed, about 38% are singletons. Ophthalmopathy donors' eye disease showed moderate-to-severe activity, CAS of at least 3, NOSPECS of at least 4 and duration under 3 months. Trimming at V came to 5 bases and at J to 3 bases, leaving 7 bases not matched to a gene. There are 14 residues in the CDR3. Germline assignment: CDR1 SEHNR and CDR2 FQNEAQ (reference sequence).

The receptor was isolated from an adult man with Graves' ophthalmopathy. Sequences were obtained from peripheral blood. The chain recombines TRBV7-9 with TRBJ2-7; 7 positions match TRBD1. CDR3 protein: CASSTGVDDYEQYF. CDR3 sequence (DNA): TGTGCCAGCAGCACAGGGGTAGATGACTACGAGCAGTACTTC.